Shown below are 3 T cell receptor beta chains from a single sample sequenced in a study of regulatory T cells in long-lasting Graves disease. The sample's time point: newly diagnosed GD, antithyroid drugs for less than 3 months. After RNA was extracted from PBMCs, the TCR library was made from it. Library construction for TCR beta used iRepertoire HTBI primers and Arm-PCR of CDR3 regions. TCRdb re-analysed the multiplex PCR reads in MiXCR, keeping a single row per CDR3 protein. The sample yields around 400,000 distinct CDR3 sequences, around 15% seen once. The sample consisted of peripheral blood mononuclear cells (PBMCs), taken at new diagnosis, from a patient treated with antithyroid drugs. These receptors all come from a female donor with Graves disease.

The chain couples TRBV7-2 to TRBJ1-6; D is ambiguous. The CDR3 totals 17 residues. CDR1 and CDR2 from the germline V gene are SGHTA and FQGNSA. Trimming stripped 5 bases from V and 4 bases from J, with 18 bases between. CDR3 sequence (DNA): TGTGCCAGCAGCCTTGTCCCCCCGGCAGTGTATAATTCACCCCTCCACTTT. Translation gives CASSLVPPAVYNSPLHF.

This clonotype was observed at least ten times. The chain employs TRBV12-3 or TRBV12-4 and TRBJ1-3; D is unclear. V lost 7 bases, J lost 1 base, and 14 bases lay in between. The CDR3 has 15 amino acids. This CDR3 is CASTTRGRSGNTIYF. In DNA form, the CDR3 reads TGTGCCAGCACCACCCGCGGCAGATCTGGAAACACCATATATTTT.

This clonotype has only a few counts. The chain uses TRBV10-3 and TRBJ2-1; D is uncertain. With 4 bases removed from V and 10 bases from J, the gap between germline ends came to 14 bases. Germline V gives CDR1 ENHRY, CDR2 SYGVKD. The CDR3 is 13 residues long. The CDR3 protein is CAISGSVSGEQFF. For the CDR3, the DNA is TGTGCCATCAGTGGGTCCGTCTCAGGAGAGCAGTTCTTC.